The TCR beta chain under discussion was sequenced for a study of cytomegalovirus exposure and HLA in healthy donors. The CDR3 spans 15 residues. Per germline, CDR1 LNHNV and CDR2 YYDKDF (reference sequence). After removal of 1 base from V and 2 bases from J, the junction contained 1 base not matched to a gene. General study points: The study flagged 150 to 200 TCR beta chains as cytomegalovirus-associated. Rare TCR sequences predominated, though certain public TCRs were found in many donors. In vitro checks showed that a few CMV-associated chains really do target CMV antigens.

As for this clone: Antigen specificity is unknown.

Using immunoSEQ multiplex PCR, the repertoire was profiled, and TCRdb retains in-frame clones only, with some absent. The sample includes 100,000 to 150,000 clones, roughly 90% of them seen just once. The donors formed part of the approximately 130-subject validation cohort, distinct from the roughly 620-subject first cohort. Input material: PBMCs. V and J are TRBV15 and TRBJ1-2, with TRBD1 matching 10 bases. The TCR originated in a woman aged 18-29 years in good health and CMV-seronegative. The CDR3 loop is CATSRGGQGNYGYTF. The DNA of the CDR3 is TGTGCCACCAGCAGAGGGGGACAGGGGAACTATGGCTACACCTTC.